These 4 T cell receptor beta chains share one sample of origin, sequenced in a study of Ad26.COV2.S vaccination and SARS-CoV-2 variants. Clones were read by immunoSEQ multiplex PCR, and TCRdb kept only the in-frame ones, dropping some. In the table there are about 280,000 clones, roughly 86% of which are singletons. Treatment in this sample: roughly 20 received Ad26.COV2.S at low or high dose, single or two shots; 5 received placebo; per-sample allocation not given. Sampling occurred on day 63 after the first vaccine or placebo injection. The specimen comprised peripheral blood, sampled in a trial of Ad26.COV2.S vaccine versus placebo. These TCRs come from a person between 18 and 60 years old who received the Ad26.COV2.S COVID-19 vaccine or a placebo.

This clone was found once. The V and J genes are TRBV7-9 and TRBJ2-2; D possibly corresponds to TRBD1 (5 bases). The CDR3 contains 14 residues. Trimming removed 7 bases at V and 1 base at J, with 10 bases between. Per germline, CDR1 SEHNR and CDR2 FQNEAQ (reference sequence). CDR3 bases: TGTGCCAGCACCAGAACAGGGAACACCGGGGAGCTGTTTTTT. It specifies CASTRTGNTGELFF.

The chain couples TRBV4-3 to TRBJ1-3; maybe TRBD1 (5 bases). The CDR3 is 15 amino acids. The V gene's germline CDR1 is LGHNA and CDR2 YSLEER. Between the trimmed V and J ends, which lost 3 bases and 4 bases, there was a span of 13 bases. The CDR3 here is CASSQGGRGGNTIYF. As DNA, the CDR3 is TGCGCCAGCAGCCAGGGGGGACGCGGGGGAAACACCATATATTTT.

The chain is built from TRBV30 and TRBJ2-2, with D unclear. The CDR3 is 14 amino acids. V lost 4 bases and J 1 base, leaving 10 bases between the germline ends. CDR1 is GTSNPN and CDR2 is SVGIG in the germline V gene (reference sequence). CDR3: CAWKNLGNTGELFF. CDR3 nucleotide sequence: TGTGCCTGGAAGAATTTGGGGAACACCGGGGAGCTGTTTTTT.

CDR3 sequence (DNA): TGTGCCAGCAGTAGGGACGGGAATTCACCCCTCCACTTT. Translation gives CASSRDGNSPLHF. J is TRBJ1-6 and V is TRBV6-5; perhaps TRBD1 as D (5 bases). The germline V gene has CDR1 MNHEY and CDR2 SVGAGI. Trimming took off 5 bases at V and 7 bases at J, with 9 bases between the two ends. The CDR3 has 13 amino acids.